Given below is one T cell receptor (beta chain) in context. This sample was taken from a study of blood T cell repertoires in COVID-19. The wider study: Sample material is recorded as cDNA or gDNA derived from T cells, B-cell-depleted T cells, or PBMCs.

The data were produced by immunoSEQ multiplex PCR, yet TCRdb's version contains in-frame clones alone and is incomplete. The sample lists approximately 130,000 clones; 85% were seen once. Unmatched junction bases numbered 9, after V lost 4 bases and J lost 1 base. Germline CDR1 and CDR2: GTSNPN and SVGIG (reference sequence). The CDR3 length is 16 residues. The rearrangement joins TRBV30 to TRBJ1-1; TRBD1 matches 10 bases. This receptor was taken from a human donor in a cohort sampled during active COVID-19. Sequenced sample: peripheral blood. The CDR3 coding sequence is TGTGCCTGGACCCAACGACAGGGGGCGCGGAACACTGAAGCTTTCTTT. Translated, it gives CAWTQRQGARNTEAFF.